This T cell receptor beta chain was profiled in a study of cytomegalovirus exposure and HLA in healthy donors. PCR employed 60 Vbeta and 13 Jbeta primers. Sequencing used immunoSEQ multiplex PCR; TCRdb keeps in-frame clones, though not all of them. In the table there are around 130,000 clones, about 80% of which are singletons. V was pared by 0 bases and J by 0 bases, with 9 bases between. CDR3 length equals 15 residues. The germline gives CDR1 SGHDT, CDR2 YYEEEE. The receptor was isolated from a boy aged 2 to 10 in good health and CMV-seronegative. This sequence joins TRBV5-6 and TRBJ1-1; D gene uncertain. The sample was PBMCs. The CDR3 DNA reads TGTGCCAGCAGCTTGGTGCCAGAATTGAACACTGAAGCTTTCTTT. This sequence encodes CASSLVPELNTEAFF. Variable domain in full (rest from reference TRBV5-6 and TRBJ1-1): DAGVTQSPTHLIKTRGQQVTLRCSPKSGHDTVSWYQQALGQGPQFIFQYYEEEERQRGNFPDRFSGHQFPNYSSELNVNALLLGDSALYLCASSLVPELNTEAFFGQGTRLTVV.